One and the same sample provided the 28 T cell receptor beta chains below, sequenced in a study of control samples from healthy donors and cancer patients. Assay: immunoSEQ multiplex PCR; the TCRdb copy retains only in-frame clones and omits some. The sample carries around 200,000 clones, 85% to 95% recorded once. Sequenced input: blood. The receptors come from a man between 50 and 59 years old in good health.

The V call is TRBV5-6, the J call TRBJ1-6; D is unresolved. V lost 0 bases and J lost 4, with 14 bases in between. CDR1 is SGHDT, CDR2 YYEEEE, per germline. The CDR3 runs 17 residues. CDR3 bases: TGTGCCAGCAGCTTGGCCGGGAGCGGATGGTATAATTCACCCCTCCACTTT. It encodes CASSLAGSGWYNSPLHF.

The chain uses TRBV27 and TRBJ2-5; possible D gene TRBD2, 7 bases. Germline CDR1 reads MNHEY; CDR2 reads SMNVEV (reference sequence). The V end was cut by 6 bases, the J end by 5 bases, with 25 bases between. The CDR3 totals 17 residues. CDR3 nucleotide sequence: TGTGCCAGCAGACTCCAGGGGACTATTGGGCATAGGGAGACCCAGTACTTC. Protein: CASRLQGTIGHRETQYF.

V usage is TRBV27 and J usage is TRBJ1-4; D call uncertain. CDR1 is MNHEY and CDR2 is SMNVEV in the germline V gene (reference sequence). The germline V and J ends were trimmed by 3 bases and 1 base, with 6 bases remaining between them. The CDR3 extends over 14 amino acids. CDR3: CASSFSGTNEKLFF. The CDR3 DNA reads as TGTGCCAGCAGTTTTTCCGGAACTAATGAAAAACTGTTTTTT.

In this sample, this clone turned up once. The rearrangement links TRBV6-6 to TRBJ1-6; D ambiguous. Germline V gives CDR1 MNHNY, CDR2 SVGAGI (reference sequence). V was clipped by 5 bases and J by 3 bases, with 11 bases between them. The CDR3 spans 15 residues. The CDR3 sequence: CASSSQVFYNSPLHF. DNA for the CDR3: TGTGCCAGCAGTAGTCAGGTTTTCTATAATTCACCCCTCCACTTT.

On this clone: A junction end diverges from the germline sequence, so it may reflect a read error. The chain combines TRBV7-7 with TRBJ1-3; D is unclear. Germline V gene lookup returns CDR1 SSHAT and CDR2 FNYEAQ (reference sequence). The CDR3 spans 15 residues. In nucleotides, the CDR3 is TGTGCTAGCAGCTTAACCTTGAACTCTGGAAACACCATATATTTT. Protein: CASSLTLNSGNTIYF.

This sequence joins TRBV18 and TRBJ2-2; tentatively, D is TRBD1 (6 bases). Trimming cost V 0 bases and J 3 bases, with 14 bases left between them. This CDR3 has 17 residues. Germline V gene data show CDR1 as KGHSH and CDR2 as LQKENI. CDR3 in amino acids: CASSPPSQGTYTGELFF. The DNA for the CDR3 is TGTGCCAGCTCACCACCTTCACAGGGAACCTACACCGGGGAGCTGTTTTTT.

The genes are TRBV28 and TRBJ1-1, with no clear D. The length of the CDR3 is 17 residues. V dropped 5 bases and J dropped 4 bases, with 23 bases sitting between them. Germline values: CDR1 MDHEN, CDR2 SYDVKM. The CDR3 region has the DNA TGTGCCAGCAGTCTCGCCCGGGCGGATGCTTGGGTCACTGAAGCTTTCTTT. It specifies CASSLARADAWVTEAFF.

The chain combines TRBV5-1 with TRBJ1-6; maybe TRBD1 (5 bases). Germline V gene lookup returns CDR1 SGHRS and CDR2 YFSETQ. This CDR3 has 16 residues. Between the trimmed V and J ends, which lost 0 bases and 7 bases, there was a span of 14 bases. The CDR3 DNA is TGCGCCAGCAGCTTGGATCCGTCGGCAGGGAATTCACCCCTCCACTTT. The encoded protein is CASSLDPSAGNSPLHF.

This sequence joins TRBV7-2 and TRBJ1-1, with D possibly being TRBD1 (5 bases). This CDR3 has 13 amino acids. Germline lookup yields CDR1 SGHTA and CDR2 FQGNSA. V lost 7 bases and J 2 bases, leaving 11 bases between the germline ends. The CDR3 DNA follows: TGTGCCAGCACCCTGGACATCAACACTGAAGCTTTCTTT. It is translated as CASTLDINTEAFF.

The V and J genes are TRBV6-4 and TRBJ2-1; tentatively, D is TRBD1 (6 bases). Germline V gives CDR1 MRHNA, CDR2 SNTAGT. Trimming pared 3 bases from V and 2 bases from J, leaving 14 bases between. The CDR3 is 16 amino acids. The CDR3 here is CASSERQERPYNEQFF. As DNA, the CDR3 is TGTGCCAGCAGTGAGCGACAGGAAAGGCCCTACAATGAGCAGTTCTTC.

This chain links TRBV6-6 with TRBJ1-5; D unclear. This CDR3 spans 13 amino acids. The germline V gene encodes CDR1 MNHNY and CDR2 SVGAGI (reference sequence). The V and J ends lost 3 bases and 6 bases respectively, with 9 bases between them. The CDR3 nucleotides are TGTGCCAGCAGTTATGAGGGAGCTCAGCCCCAGCATTTT. Amino acid sequence: CASSYEGAQPQHF.

The gene calls are TRBV29-1 and TRBJ1-3; possibly TRBD1 for D (5 bases). Germline CDR1 and CDR2: SQVTM and ANQGSEA. The V and J ends lost 3 bases and 3 bases respectively, with 12 bases between them. This CDR3 region has 14 residues. The chain's CDR3 is CSVEGPSVGNTIYF. In nucleotides, the CDR3 is TGCAGCGTTGAGGGGCCTTCAGTTGGAAACACCATATATTTT.

This chain joins TRBV27 and TRBJ2-5, with 9 bases aligning to TRBD1. The ends lost 5 bases at V and 5 bases at J; junction bases unmatched: 9. The CDR3 loop spans 15 amino acids. Germline V lookup: CDR1 MNHEY, CDR2 SMNVEV (reference sequence). The CDR3 DNA reads TGTGCCAGCAGTCCCTGGGACAGGGCCAGGGAGACCCAGTACTTC. This sequence encodes CASSPWDRARETQYF.

In this sample, this clone turned up once. This chain connects TRBV5-1 to TRBJ2-1, with D tentatively TRBD2 (6 bases). Germline CDR1 SGHRS, CDR2 YFSETQ. V was pared by 3 bases and J by 7 bases, with 14 bases between. This CDR3 spans 14 amino acids. The CDR3 spells CASSSGGLGNEQFF. CDR3 DNA: TGCGCCAGCAGCTCTGGGGGGTTAGGGAATGAGCAGTTCTTC.

CDR3 loop: CASSFRVSGANVLTF. CDR3 nucleotides: TGTGCCAGCAGCTTTCGAGTATCCGGGGCCAACGTCCTGACTTTC. This rearrangement joins TRBV5-4 to TRBJ2-6, with D unresolved. The germline gives CDR1 SGHNT, CDR2 YYREEE (reference sequence). V lost 2 bases and J 4 bases, leaving 10 bases between the germline ends. The CDR3 totals 15 residues.

J is TRBJ1-3 and V is TRBV28; D unclear. The germline gives CDR1 MDHEN, CDR2 SYDVKM. CDR3 length equals 16 residues. V lost 1 base to trimming and J lost 0 bases, with 10 bases between them. The CDR3 DNA is TGTGCCAGCAGTTTATTCCCGGCAAGCTCTGGAAACACCATATATTTT. Translated, it gives CASSLFPASSGNTIYF.

The rearrangement uses TRBV6-1 and TRBJ1-4; D might be TRBD1 (6 bases). V was shortened by 1 base and J by 7 bases, with 16 bases between the two germline ends. The CDR3 spans 16 residues. The germline gives CDR1 MNHNS, CDR2 SASEGT. The CDR3 reads CASSEGTTGSREKLFF. CDR3 sequence (DNA): TGTGCCAGCAGTGAAGGGACAACAGGGTCTCGTGAAAAACTGTTTTTT.

The chain carries TRBV30 and TRBJ2-1; D is unresolved. The CDR3 runs to 13 residues. CDR1 and CDR2 (germline): GTSNPN, SVGIG (reference sequence). Between the trimmed V and J ends, which lost 0 bases and 7 bases, there was a span of 10 bases. The CDR3 DNA sequence: TGTGCCTGGAGTGTGGGTCAAAGGAATGAGCAGTTCTTC. Encoded protein: CAWSVGQRNEQFF.

J is TRBJ2-1 and V is TRBV28; TRBD1 matches at 8 bases. V lost 6 bases, J lost 8 bases, and 3 bases stayed unmatched. This CDR3 has 12 amino acids. Germline assignment: CDR1 MDHEN and CDR2 SYDVKM. The CDR3 loop reads CASRAGGDEQFF. The CDR3 coding sequence is TGTGCCAGCAGGGCAGGGGGCGATGAGCAGTTCTTC.

V gene TRBV11-2 combines with J gene TRBJ2-2, with TRBD1 matching over 8 bases. The J segment lost 2 bases and the V segment lost 3 bases, leaving 8 bases of the junction unmatched. Germline CDR1 reads SGHAT; CDR2 reads FQNNGV. This CDR3 region has 17 residues. The CDR3 nucleotides are TGTGCCAGCAGCTTGAAAACAGGGGGTCGAAACACCGGGGAGCTGTTTTTT. Protein: CASSLKTGGRNTGELFF.

This clone was observed once. This chain links TRBV28 with TRBJ2-7, with 7 bases fitting TRBD2. This CDR3 spans 13 amino acids. CDR1 and CDR2 from the germline V gene are MDHEN and SYDVKM. Germline trimming cut 7 bases from V and 6 bases from J; bases unmatched to any gene: 9. The CDR3 DNA sequence: TGTGCCAGCACCTACGCAGGGAGGGGCGAGCAGTACGTC. Amino acids: CASTYAGRGEQYV.

This sequence joins TRBV27 and TRBJ2-5; a weak D match, TRBD2 (7 bases). With 8 bases removed from V and 4 bases from J, the gap between germline ends came to 17 bases. From germline, CDR1 is MNHEY and CDR2 SMNVEV (reference sequence). CDR3 length: 14 amino acids. The CDR3 DNA reads TGTGCCAGCGGCCTTTATAGGGGGGGAGAGACCCAGTACTTC. Translated, it gives CASGLYRGGETQYF.

This chain connects TRBV5-1 to TRBJ2-3, with no clear D. Trimming removed 0 bases from V and 0 bases from J, with 11 bases in between. CDR1 and CDR2 (germline): SGHRS, YFSETQ. This CDR3 is 16 amino acids long. CDR3 bases: TGCGCCAGCAGCTTGGTCGTTACGGGTAGCACAGATACGCAGTATTTT. Translated: CASSLVVTGSTDTQYF.

The rearrangement links TRBV18 to TRBJ1-1, with D maybe TRBD1 (6 bases). In germline, CDR1 is KGHSH, CDR2 LQKENI. The germline V and J ends were trimmed by 6 bases and 3 bases, with 17 bases remaining between them. There are 15 residues in the CDR3. The chain's CDR3 is CASSPTTGSDTEAFF. For the CDR3, the DNA is TGTGCCAGCTCGCCAACTACAGGGAGCGACACTGAAGCTTTCTTT.

In regard to this clone: The junction departs from germline at one end; a sequencing error may be responsible. V and J are TRBV30 and TRBJ2-7; TRBD2 is a possible D gene (5 bases). Germline lookup yields CDR1 GTSNPN and CDR2 SVGIG (reference sequence). The CDR3 runs to 11 residues. Written as DNA, the CDR3 is TGTGCCTGTTCGCGCGGGCACGAACAGTACTTC. Translating it yields CACSRGHEQYF.

This chain joins TRBV5-4 and TRBJ1-2; 7 bases are shared with TRBD1. The V segment lost 4 bases and the J segment 5 bases; nucleotides outside the gene matches: 5. Germline loops: CDR1 SGHNT, CDR2 YYREEE (reference sequence). This CDR3 comprises 13 residues. CDR3 loop: CASSPGTVYGYTF. The CDR3 coding sequence is TGTGCCAGCAGCCCCGGGACAGTGTATGGCTACACCTTC.

The J gene is TRBJ2-1, the V gene TRBV7-9; TRBD2 matches 10 bases. This CDR3 is built from 14 residues. Germline lookup yields CDR1 SEHNR and CDR2 FQNEAQ (reference sequence). Losses at the gene ends were 5 bases for V and 6 bases for J; bases not matched to a gene: 4. The CDR3 protein is CASSTRLAGNEQFF. The CDR3 nucleotides are TGTGCCAGCAGCACCCGACTAGCGGGCAATGAGCAGTTCTTC.

The CDR3 spells CASSPPTGGSEKLFF. The DNA of the CDR3 is TGTGCCAGCTCACCACCGACAGGGGGAAGTGAAAAACTGTTTTTT. The rearrangement links TRBV18 to TRBJ1-4; 9 bases line up with TRBD1. Germline CDR1 and CDR2: KGHSH and LQKENI. V was clipped by 0 bases and J by 7 bases; unmatched bases: 3. The CDR3 spans 15 residues.